These 25 T cell receptor beta chains originate from one sample sequenced in a study of blood T cell repertoires in COVID-19. Some clones are missing from TCRdb's copy, which holds only in-frame ones; the method was immunoSEQ multiplex PCR. Among about 47,000 clones listed, approximately 85% were seen once. What was sequenced was peripheral blood. The receptors here all came from a man in his fifties or sixties with active COVID-19.

The V call is TRBV19, the J call TRBJ2-1, with D perhaps TRBD1 (7 bases). Deletions cut 3 bases from V and 7 bases from J, with 13 bases between. From germline, CDR1 is LNHDA and CDR2 SQIVND (reference sequence). This CDR3 contains 14 residues. CDR3 in DNA: TGTGCCAGTAGTATTACGGCAGGGGGGAATGAGCAGTTCTTC. Encoded protein: CASSITAGGNEQFF.

This clone has more than one count but fewer than ten. In nucleotides, the CDR3 is TGTGCCAGCTCACCACAACTAGCGGGGGATGCAGATACGCAGTATTTT. Protein product: CASSPQLAGDADTQYF. The chain carries TRBV18 and TRBJ2-3; 11 nucleotides line up with TRBD2. Germline CDR1 KGHSH, CDR2 LQKENI. V shed 1 base, J shed 4 bases, and the junction held 4 bases outside the gene matches. This CDR3 spans 16 amino acids.

The gene calls are TRBV6-5 and TRBJ1-1; 8 nucleotides agree with TRBD1. The junction had 6 bases not matched to a gene; V was cut back by 0 bases and J by 6 bases. The CDR3 totals 15 residues. Germline V gene sequence: CDR1 MNHEY, CDR2 SVGAGI. CDR3 DNA: TGTGCCAGCAGTTACTCACCTCCAGGGGGCCCTGAAGCTTTCTTT. Translated: CASSYSPPGGPEAFF.

The chain couples TRBV19 to TRBJ1-2, with D unresolved. The CDR3 sequence is 18 residues long. V was trimmed by 5 bases and J by 2 bases, leaving 24 bases between them. Germline lookup yields CDR1 LNHDA and CDR2 SQIVND (reference sequence). The CDR3 DNA reads TGTGCCAGTAGTTCCCATGTTGCGGGGTCGGATCTGAACTATGGCTACACCTTC. Its translation is CASSSHVAGSDLNYGYTF.

DNA for the CDR3: TGCAGTGCTAGTGGGCTAGCGGGAGGCACAGATACGCAGTATTTT. The encoded protein is CSASGLAGGTDTQYF. The V and J genes are TRBV20-1 and TRBJ2-3; 10 positions match TRBD2. This CDR3 has 15 residues. Unmatched junction bases numbered 4, after V lost 3 bases and J lost 1 base. Germline loops: CDR1 DFQATT, CDR2 SNEGSKA (reference sequence).

The CDR3 here is CASSRDRGGRAEKLFF. CDR3 nucleotides: TGTGCCAGCAGCCGGGACAGGGGGGGCCGAGCGGAAAAACTGTTTTTT. The chain combines TRBV7-2 with TRBJ1-4; 11 bases align to TRBD1. Germline V gene sequence: CDR1 SGHTA, CDR2 FQGNSA. CDR3 length: 16 amino acids. The J segment lost 8 bases and the V segment lost 5 bases, leaving 10 bases of the junction unmatched.

V usage is TRBV14 and J usage is TRBJ2-7; TRBD2 matches at 8 bases. Per germline, CDR1 SGHDN and CDR2 FVKESK. V trimming: 1 base; J trimming: 1 base; junction bases outside the gene matches: 3. This CDR3 region has 15 residues. CDR3 protein: CASSQGLAGSYEQYF. In DNA, the CDR3 is TGTGCCAGCAGCCAAGGGCTAGCGGGTTCCTACGAGCAGTACTTC.

The chain links TRBV6-1 to TRBJ2-1, with 8 bases matching TRBD2. The CDR3 runs 16 residues. The V segment lost 4 bases and the J segment 1 base; nucleotides outside the gene matches: 6. Germline CDR1 and CDR2: MNHNS and SASEGT. CDR3 loop: CASSGLSGSSYNEQFF. DNA of the CDR3: TGTGCCAGCAGTGGACTGAGCGGGAGTTCCTACAATGAGCAGTTCTTC.

The chain recombines TRBV2 with TRBJ1-1; D is possibly TRBD1 (6 bases). Trimming took off 6 bases at V and 0 bases at J, with 14 bases between the two ends. Germline CDR1 reads SNHLY; CDR2 reads FYNNEI. This CDR3 contains 15 residues. The CDR3 protein is CASRDRHALNTEAFF. As DNA, the CDR3 is TGTGCCAGCAGAGACAGGCACGCCCTGAACACTGAAGCTTTCTTT.

The chain links TRBV6-6 to TRBJ1-2; TRBD1 matches at 9 bases. V shed 4 bases and J 2 bases; nucleotides not matched to a gene: 5. CDR1 and CDR2 from the germline V gene are MNHNY and SVGAGI (reference sequence). The CDR3 sequence is 15 residues long. The CDR3 nucleotides read TGTGCCAGCAGTTCGAAACAGGGGGCAAACTATGGCTACACCTTC. Its protein is CASSSKQGANYGYTF.

The chain carries TRBV7-2 and TRBJ2-3, with D perhaps matching TRBD1 (5 bases). The V gene's germline CDR1 is SGHTA and CDR2 FQGNSA. CDR3 length: 15 amino acids. V was shortened by 1 base and J by 3 bases, with 11 bases between the two germline ends. Here the CDR3 reads CASSLVGRATDTQYF. Written as DNA, the CDR3 is TGTGCCAGCAGCTTAGTAGGCAGGGCGACAGATACGCAGTATTTT.

In this sample, this clone is medium-sized. This rearrangement joins TRBV11-2 to TRBJ2-7, with D uncertain. Germline V gene data show CDR1 as SGHAT and CDR2 as FQNNGV. Trimming took 5 bases from V and 2 from J, leaving 13 bases between them. The CDR3 totals 14 residues. DNA for the CDR3: TGTGCCAGCAGCCCCCCTGACACGCCCTACGAGCAGTACGTC. Amino acids: CASSPPDTPYEQYV.

The chain is built from TRBV12-3 or TRBV12-4 and TRBJ1-2; D is undetermined. The CDR3 runs to 12 residues. The germline V and J ends were trimmed by 4 bases and 8 bases, with 11 bases remaining between them. CDR3 in amino acids: CASSWRAGGYTF. CDR3 nucleotides: TGTGCCAGCAGTTGGCGGGCAGGCGGCTACACCTTC.

The chain carries TRBV19 and TRBJ2-1, with a tentative D call TRBD2 (5 bases). Trimming cost V 3 bases and J 4 bases, with 16 bases left between them. Germline values: CDR1 LNHDA, CDR2 SQIVND (reference sequence). This CDR3 has 16 amino acids. CDR3 region: CASSMRGNYLYNEQFF. Here the CDR3 DNA reads TGTGCCAGTAGTATGAGAGGGAACTATCTTTACAATGAGCAGTTCTTC. The whole variable domain, remainder taken from reference TRBV19 and TRBJ2-1, is DGGITQSPKYLFRKEGQNVTLSCEQNLNHDAMYWYRQDPGQGLRLIYYSQIVNDFQKGDIAEGYSVSREKKESFPLTVTSAQKNPTAFYLCASSMRGNYLYNEQFFGPGTRLTVL.

In this sample, this clone turned up once. The chain joins TRBV7-9 to TRBJ1-1; D is perhaps TRBD1 (6 bases). Trimming removed 5 bases at V and 4 bases at J, with 8 bases between. This CDR3 has 12 residues. From germline, CDR1 is SEHNR and CDR2 FQNEAQ (reference sequence). This CDR3 reads CASSARGTEAFF. The DNA of the CDR3 is TGTGCCAGCAGCGCCAGGGGCACTGAAGCTTTCTTT.

The chain couples TRBV11-1 to TRBJ1-3; D may be TRBD1 (5 bases). Trimming stripped 5 bases from V and 0 bases from J, with 11 bases between. Germline assignment: CDR1 SGHAT and CDR2 FQDESV (reference sequence). The CDR3 is 15 amino acids. The CDR3: CASSLGDSSGNTIYF. CDR3 bases: TGTGCCAGCAGCCTAGGAGACAGCTCTGGAAACACCATATATTTT.

This chain connects TRBV21-1 to TRBJ2-1; the table names TRBD1, a call not compared with the DNA. TRBV21-1 is an annotated pseudogene. The CDR3 length is 14 residues. The DNA of the CDR3 is TGTGCCCTCTCACGGCCTAGGGGGCACAATGAGCAGTTCTTC. This sequence encodes CALSRPRGHNEQFF.

V is TRBV7-2 and J is TRBJ2-1; a weak D match, TRBD2 (6 bases). The germline V gene has CDR1 SGHTA and CDR2 FQGNSA. Trimming cost V 1 base and J 7 bases, with 14 bases left between them. The CDR3 sequence is 15 residues long. The CDR3 nucleotides read TGTGCCAGCAGCTTAGTTCCGGGAGATGTAAATGAGCAGTTCTTC. Translated, it gives CASSLVPGDVNEQFF.

V is TRBV5-1 and J is TRBJ1-1; tentatively, D is TRBD1 (6 bases). The CDR3 has 15 amino acids. The ends were cut back, 0 bases at V and 1 base at J, with 10 bases in the middle. Germline lookup yields CDR1 SGHRS and CDR2 YFSETQ. The CDR3 spells CASSLGAGENTEAFF. CDR3 bases: TGCGCCAGCAGCTTGGGTGCAGGGGAGAACACTGAAGCTTTCTTT. Variable domain in full (rest from reference TRBV5-1 and TRBJ1-1): KAGVTQTPRYLIKTRGQQVTLSCSPISGHRSVSWYQQTPGQGLQFLFEYFSETQRNKGNFPGRFSGRQFSNSRSEMNVSTLELGDSALYLCASSLGAGENTEAFFGQGTRLTVV.

The chain combines TRBV6-6 with TRBJ1-3, with D unresolved. The CDR3 spans 13 residues. Per the germline V gene, CDR1 is MNHNY and CDR2 is SVGAGI (reference sequence). Trimming took 2 bases from V and 3 from J, leaving 5 bases between them. The CDR3 DNA follows: TGTGCCAGCAGTTACCCGGGTGGAAACACCATATATTTT. It translates to CASSYPGGNTIYF.

The chain combines TRBV6-2 or TRBV6-3 with TRBJ1-1, with 7 nucleotides matching TRBD1. V lost 5 bases, J lost 3 bases, and 6 bases stayed unmatched. The CDR3 has 14 residues. Per germline, CDR1 MNHEY and CDR2 SVGEGT. The CDR3 is CASSPEDRYTEAFF. In nucleotides, the CDR3 is TGTGCCAGCAGTCCCGAGGACAGGTACACTGAAGCTTTCTTT.

The J gene is TRBJ2-1, the V gene TRBV7-9; D uncertain. This CDR3 comprises 15 residues. The V gene's germline CDR1 is SEHNR and CDR2 FQNEAQ (reference sequence). V lost 1 base and J lost 3, with 10 bases in between. The CDR3 is CASSLGVTNYNEQFF. The CDR3 bases are TGTGCCAGCAGCTTAGGGGTTACTAACTACAATGAGCAGTTCTTC.

The chain links TRBV5-3 to TRBJ1-5; no firm D call. TRBV5-3 belongs to the ORF category, with a function that is uncertain. Trimming pared 0 bases from V and 5 bases from J, leaving 15 bases between. CDR3 length equals 16 residues. CDR3 protein: CARSLEGRWRDQPQHF. CDR3 DNA sequence: TGTGCCAGAAGCTTGGAGGGTCGTTGGAGGGATCAGCCCCAGCATTTT.

The chain recombines TRBV29-1 with TRBJ2-1, with D perhaps matching TRBD1 (5 bases). Germline V gives CDR1 SQVTM, CDR2 ANQGSEA. V lost 7 bases to trimming and J lost 6 bases, with 19 bases between them. This CDR3 is built from 14 residues. CDR3 DNA: TGCAGCGCCCAAGGGATGGGCAGGGTCAATGAGCAGTTCTTC. It specifies CSAQGMGRVNEQFF.

V and J are TRBV19 and TRBJ2-7, with a possible D match to TRBD2 (6 bases). The V end lost 9 bases, the J end lost 2 bases, and 11 bases lay between the germline ends. The germline CDR1 and CDR2 sequences are LNHDA and SQIVND (reference sequence). This CDR3 comprises 12 residues. The CDR3 spells CASGGAAYEQYF. In DNA, the CDR3 is TGTGCCAGCGGGGGTGCAGCCTACGAGCAGTACTTC. Supplemented by reference TRBV19 and TRBJ2-7, the full variable domain reads DGGITQSPKYLFRKEGQNVTLSCEQNLNHDAMYWYRQDPGQGLRLIYYSQIVNDFQKGDIAEGYSVSREKKESFPLTVTSAQKNPTAFYLCASGGAAYEQYFGPGTRLTVT.